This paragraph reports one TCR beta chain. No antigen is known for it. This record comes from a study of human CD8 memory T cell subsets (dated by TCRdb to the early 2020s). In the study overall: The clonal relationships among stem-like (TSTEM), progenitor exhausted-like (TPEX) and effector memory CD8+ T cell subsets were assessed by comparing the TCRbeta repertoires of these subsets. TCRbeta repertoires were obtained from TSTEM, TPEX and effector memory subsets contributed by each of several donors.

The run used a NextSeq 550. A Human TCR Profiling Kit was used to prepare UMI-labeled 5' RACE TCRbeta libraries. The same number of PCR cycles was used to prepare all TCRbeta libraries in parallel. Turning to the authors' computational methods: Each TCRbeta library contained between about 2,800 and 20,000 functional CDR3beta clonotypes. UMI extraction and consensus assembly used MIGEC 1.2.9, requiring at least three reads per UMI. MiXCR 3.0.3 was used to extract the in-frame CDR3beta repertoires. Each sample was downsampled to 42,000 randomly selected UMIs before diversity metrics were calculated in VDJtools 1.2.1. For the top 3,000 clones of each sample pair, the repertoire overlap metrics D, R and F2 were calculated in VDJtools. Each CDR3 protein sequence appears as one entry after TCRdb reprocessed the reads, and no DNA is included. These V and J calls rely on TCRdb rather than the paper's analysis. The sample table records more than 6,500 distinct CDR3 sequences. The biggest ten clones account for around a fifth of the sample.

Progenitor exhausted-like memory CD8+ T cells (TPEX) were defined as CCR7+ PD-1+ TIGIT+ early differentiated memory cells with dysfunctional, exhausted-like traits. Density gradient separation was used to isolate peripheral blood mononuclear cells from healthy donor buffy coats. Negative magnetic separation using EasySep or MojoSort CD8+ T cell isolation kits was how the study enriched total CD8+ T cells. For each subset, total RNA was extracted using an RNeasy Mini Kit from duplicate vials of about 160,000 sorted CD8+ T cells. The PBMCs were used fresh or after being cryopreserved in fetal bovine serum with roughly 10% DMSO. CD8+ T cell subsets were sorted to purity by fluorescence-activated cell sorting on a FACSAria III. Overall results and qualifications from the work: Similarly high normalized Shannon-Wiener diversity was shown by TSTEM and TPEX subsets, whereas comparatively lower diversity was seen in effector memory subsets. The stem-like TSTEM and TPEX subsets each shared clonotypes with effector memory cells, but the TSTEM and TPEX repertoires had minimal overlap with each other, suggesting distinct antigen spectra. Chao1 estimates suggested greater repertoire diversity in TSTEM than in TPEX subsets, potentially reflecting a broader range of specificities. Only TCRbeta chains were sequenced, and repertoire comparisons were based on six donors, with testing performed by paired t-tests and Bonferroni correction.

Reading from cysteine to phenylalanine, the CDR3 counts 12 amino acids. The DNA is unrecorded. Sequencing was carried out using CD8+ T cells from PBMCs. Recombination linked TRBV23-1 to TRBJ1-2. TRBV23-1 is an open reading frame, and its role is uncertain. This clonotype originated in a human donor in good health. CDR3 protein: CASSQTMDGYTF.